This record concerns one T cell receptor (beta chain) sequence. Its antigen is unknown. The germline V gene provides CDR1 SNHLY and CDR2 FYNNEI. The CDR3 goes from the cysteine to the phenylalanine over 11 residues. No coding sequence is recorded. Receptor libraries were prepared by 5' RACE. For each TCR library, 3,500 to 4,000 ng of total RNA was used. For each sample, cDNA was synthesized in eight separate reactions using SMARTScribe reverse transcriptase. During cDNA synthesis, unique molecular identifiers containing a 6-nucleotide sample barcode were introduced by template switching. TCRalpha and TCRbeta cDNA was amplified in two nested PCRs of roughly 16 and 10 cycles, and bead purification was carried out after each PCR. Before amplification, cDNA was treated with uracil DNA-glycosylase and purified using the QIAquick PCR purification kit. The second PCR added Illumina TruSeq-compatible adapters along with sample-specific barcodes. TapeStation and Qubit were used to check library quality and concentration, and 5 ng of each library was pooled. The pooled libraries were sequenced with 2 x 100 bp reads and custom sequencing primers on an Illumina HiSeq2500 single-index Rapid Run. The original methods were these. PCR and sequencing errors were corrected by UMI-based consensus assembly using MiGEC version 1.2.6. MiXCR version 2.1.1 was used to carry out V(D)J alignment, clonotype assembly and CDR3 extraction. Gene usage, clonotype sharing and MAIT/NKT TCR abundance were normalised by analysing the top 1000, 10 000 and 20 000 clonotypes per sample. After downsampling to 27 000 UMIs, diversity was calculated as the inverse Simpson index using the vegan R package. Paired Mann-Whitney U tests were applied to discordant twin pairs, and Benjamini-Hochberg correction was used for multiple testing. After reprocessing by TCRdb, each CDR3 protein sequence is one entry, and no DNA is given. Clone size and V and J calls follow TCRdb, not the original study. The table kept for this sample lists some 150,000 distinct CDR3 sequences. The ten largest clones represent 2% to 3% of the sample.

The data originate from a study of monozygotic twins with inflammatory bowel disease (dated by TCRdb to about 2019). Describing the broader study: The full study comprised 28 monozygotic twin pairs: nine German pairs (four IBD-concordant, five IBD-discordant) and 19 IBD-discordant Danish pairs. The search for disease-associated traits relied mainly on comparing, within discordant pairs, IBD patients with their genetically identical healthy co-twins. Each individual had, on average, about 151 000 unique TCRalpha sequences and 181 000 unique TCRbeta sequences available for analysis.

What the authors observed across the whole study: Differing immunosuppressive treatments among patients may have added background noise and inter-individual variability to the repertoires. Fewer clonotypes were shared with other individuals by IBD patients than by healthy twins, most markedly in patients showing signs of disease activity. TCRbeta repertoire diversity, by inverse Simpson index, was decreased in IBD patients compared with their healthy co-twins. No difference in repertoire similarity was observed between concordant and discordant twins, possibly owing to limited statistical power. Different T cell subtypes could not be distinguished in the analysis. The results gave no support for a single strong signal or clonotype linked to IBD.

From each donor, a roughly 2.6 ml peripheral blood sample was collected into PAXgene tubes and stored at -80 degrees C. Without T cell sorting, total RNA was isolated from whole blood using the PAXgene blood miRNA kit on an automated QIAcube. Deep TCRalpha and TCRbeta repertoire profiling with unique molecular barcoding was performed on peripheral blood of monozygotic twin pairs concordant or discordant for inflammatory bowel disease. For every twin pair, smoking habits were documented, and each individual was categorised as a current, former or never smoker. Sequencing input: blood. The clonotype was recovered from a human donor with ulcerative colitis or Crohn's disease, or a healthy co-twin of an affected twin (not recorded which). Recombination linked TRBV2 to TRBJ2-2. This receptor carries the CDR3 CASSEPGELFF.